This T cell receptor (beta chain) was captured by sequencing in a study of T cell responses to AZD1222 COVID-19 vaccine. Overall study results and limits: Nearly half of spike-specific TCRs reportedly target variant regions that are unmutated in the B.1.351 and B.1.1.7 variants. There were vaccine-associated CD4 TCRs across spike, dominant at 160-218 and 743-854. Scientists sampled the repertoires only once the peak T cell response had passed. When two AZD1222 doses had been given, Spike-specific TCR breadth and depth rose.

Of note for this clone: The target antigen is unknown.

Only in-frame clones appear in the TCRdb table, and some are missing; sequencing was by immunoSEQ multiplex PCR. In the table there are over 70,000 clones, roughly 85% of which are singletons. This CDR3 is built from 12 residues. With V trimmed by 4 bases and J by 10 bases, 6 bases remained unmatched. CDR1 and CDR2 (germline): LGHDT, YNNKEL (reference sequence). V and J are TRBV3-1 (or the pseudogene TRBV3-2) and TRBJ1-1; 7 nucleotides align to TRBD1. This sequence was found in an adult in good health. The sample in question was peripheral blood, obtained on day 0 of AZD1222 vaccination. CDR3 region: CASSRGDSGAFF. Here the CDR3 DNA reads TGTGCCAGCAGCCGAGGGGACAGTGGAGCTTTCTTT.